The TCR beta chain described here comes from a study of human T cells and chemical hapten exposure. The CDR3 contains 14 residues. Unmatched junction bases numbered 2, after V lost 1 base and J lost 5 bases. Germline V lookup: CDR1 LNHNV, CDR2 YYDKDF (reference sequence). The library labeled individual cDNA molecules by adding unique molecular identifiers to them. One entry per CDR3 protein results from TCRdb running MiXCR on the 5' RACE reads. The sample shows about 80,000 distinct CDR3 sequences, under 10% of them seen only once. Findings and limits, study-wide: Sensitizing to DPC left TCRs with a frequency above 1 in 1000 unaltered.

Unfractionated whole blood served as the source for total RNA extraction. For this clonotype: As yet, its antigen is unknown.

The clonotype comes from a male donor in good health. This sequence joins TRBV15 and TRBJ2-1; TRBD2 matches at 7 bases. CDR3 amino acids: CATSRVLADNEQFF. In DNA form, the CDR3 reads TGTGCCACCAGCAGAGTGCTAGCGGACAATGAGCAGTTCTTC.